Presented here are 26 T cell receptor beta chains from one specimen sequenced in a study of chemoradiotherapy in HPV16-positive cancers. The protocol was immunoSEQ multiplex PCR, while the TCRdb copy is restricted to in-frame clones and leaves out a portion. The sample contains thousands of clones, around four fifths of which appear only once. The sample was taken from a patient who underwent chemoradiotherapy. Every receptor here comes from a human donor with HPV-associated anogenital cancer.

The chain uses TRBV15 and TRBJ1-1, with a weak D call TRBD1 (6 bases). This CDR3 is built from 16 residues. Germline CDR1 reads LNHNV; CDR2 reads YYDKDF (reference sequence). V was clipped by 0 bases and J by 2 bases, with 13 bases between them. The chain's CDR3 is CATSRDQEGENTEAFF. The CDR3 nucleotides read TGTGCCACCAGCAGAGATCAAGAGGGGGAAAACACTGAAGCTTTCTTT.

The J gene is TRBJ2-7, the V gene TRBV5-4; D may be TRBD2 (6 bases). Germline V gene sequence: CDR1 SGHNT, CDR2 YYREEE (reference sequence). Trimming removed 1 base from V and 2 bases from J, with 7 bases in between. The CDR3 totals 13 residues. CDR3 sequence: CASSLPGAYEQYF. The CDR3 region has the DNA TGTGCCAGCAGCTTGCCGGGAGCCTACGAGCAGTACTTC. Full variable domain (outside the CDR3, taken from reference TRBV5-4 and TRBJ2-7): ETGVTQSPTHLIKTRGQQVTLRCSSQSGHNTVSWYQQALGQGPQFIFQYYREEENGRGNFPPRFSGLQFPNYSSELNVNALELDDSALYLCASSLPGAYEQYFGPGTRLTVT.

This clone appeared once. The chain is built from TRBV14 and TRBJ1-3; D is undetermined. The CDR3 is 14 amino acids. Between the trimmed V and J ends, which lost 4 bases and 3 bases, there was a span of 10 bases. Germline CDR1 and CDR2: SGHDN and FVKESK. The chain's CDR3 is CASSRVYLGNTIYF. The CDR3 nucleotides are TGTGCCAGCAGCCGTGTATATCTTGGAAACACCATATATTTT.

The count of this clone is one. V is TRBV11-3 and J is TRBJ2-5, with TRBD1 identical over 8 bases. The germline V gene encodes CDR1 SGHNT and CDR2 YENEEA. The ends lost 1 base at V and 2 bases at J; junction bases unmatched: 0. The CDR3 consists of 14 residues. The CDR3 region has the DNA TGTGCCAGCAGCTTAGGACAGGGGCAAGAGACCCAGTACTTC. Its protein is CASSLGQGQETQYF.

The chain recombines TRBV4-2 with TRBJ2-1, with 8 bases identical to TRBD1. The CDR3 loop spans 15 amino acids. Germline CDR1 and CDR2: LGHNA and YNFKEQ. V lost 0 bases to trimming and J lost 3 bases; unmatched junction nucleotides: 1. CDR3 sequence reads: CASSQDTGGYNEQFF. The CDR3, as DNA: TGTGCCAGCAGCCAAGATACAGGGGGCTACAATGAGCAGTTCTTC.

V gene TRBV2 combines with J gene TRBJ2-4, with a possible D match to TRBD2 (5 bases). Per the germline V gene, CDR1 is SNHLY and CDR2 is FYNNEI. The ends were cut back, 7 bases at V and 9 bases at J, with 16 bases in the middle. The CDR3 sequence is 13 residues long. Written as DNA, the CDR3 is TGTGCCAGCAAATACCAGGACTTTGCCATTCAGTACTTC. Its translation: CASKYQDFAIQYF.

The gene calls are TRBV7-3 and TRBJ1-1, with TRBD1 matching over 7 bases. The CDR3 sequence is 15 residues long. Germline-derived CDR1 and CDR2 are SGHTA and FQGTGA. Trimming removed 2 bases from V and 1 base from J; junction bases left unmatched: 4. CDR3 bases: TGTGCCAGCAGCTTAGGGACAGTTCAGAACACTGAAGCTTTCTTT. Encoded protein: CASSLGTVQNTEAFF.

This clone was observed a single time. The chain has TRBV19 and TRBJ1-2, with D possibly TRBD1 on 5 matching bases. From germline, CDR1 is LNHDA and CDR2 SQIVND (reference sequence). Trimming cost V 7 bases and J 6 bases, with 15 bases left between them. This CDR3 has 13 residues. The CDR3 protein is CASNPGGADGYTF. DNA of the CDR3: TGTGCCAGTAACCCCGGCGGGGCCGATGGCTACACCTTC.

This clone was detected only a few times. The rearrangement joins TRBV9 to TRBJ1-2; 7 bases agree with TRBD1. The V gene's germline CDR1 is SGDLS and CDR2 YYNGEE. V dropped 4 bases and J dropped 2; count of bases not matched to a gene: 11. The CDR3 length is 16 residues. The CDR3 DNA reads TGTGCCAGCAGCTCCGGGGGTAGGGGGCAAAACTATGGCTACACCTTC. Its translation is CASSSGGRGQNYGYTF. Based on the CDR3 plus reference TRBV9 and TRBJ1-2, the full variable domain is DSGVTQTPKHLITATGQRVTLRCSPRSGDLSVYWYQQSLDQGLQFLIQYYNGEERAKGNILERFSAQQFPDLHSELNLSSLELGDSALYFCASSSGGRGQNYGYTFGSGTRLTVV.

The chain carries TRBV28 and TRBJ1-4; possible D gene TRBD1, 6 bases. The CDR3 consists of 14 residues. Germline V lookup: CDR1 MDHEN, CDR2 SYDVKM. Trimming removed 3 bases from V and 5 bases from J, with 10 bases in between. DNA of the CDR3: TGTGCCAGCAGTTTCCGGACAGACAATGAAAAACTGTTTTTT. Amino acid sequence: CASSFRTDNEKLFF.

Note on this clone: At one end, the junction sequence differs from germline, possibly due to a read error. The V and J genes are TRBV7-9 and TRBJ1-1; weak D call: TRBD1 (6 bases). The CDR3 loop spans 16 amino acids. Germline CDR1 and CDR2: SEHNR and FQNEAQ (reference sequence). CDR3 protein: CASSLAVGGVNTEAFF. CDR3 nucleotide sequence: TGTGCCAGCAGCCTAGCTGTAGGGGGAGTCAACACTGAAGCTTTCTTT. The full variable domain, its missing parts supplied by reference TRBV7-9 and TRBJ1-1, is DTGVSQNPRHKITKRGQNVTFRCDPISEHNRLYWYRQTLGQGPEFLTYFQNEAQLEKSRLLSDRFSAERPKGSFSTLEIQRTEQGDSAMYLCASSLAVGGVNTEAFFGQGTRLTVV.

A single count supports this clone. The V and J genes are TRBV28 and TRBJ1-4; D possibly corresponds to TRBD1 (5 bases). Germline V lookup: CDR1 MDHEN, CDR2 SYDVKM. The CDR3 totals 13 residues. Between the trimmed V and J ends, which lost 5 bases and 10 bases, there was a span of 14 bases. This CDR3 is CASSPKGFGKLFF. CDR3 nucleotide sequence: TGTGCCAGCAGTCCCAAGGGGTTCGGAAAACTGTTTTTT.

The gene calls are TRBV11-1 and TRBJ2-7; 7 positions agree with TRBD2. CDR1 and CDR2 (germline): SGHAT, FQDESV (reference sequence). J lost 3 bases, V lost 5 bases, and 10 bases had no gene match. The CDR3 spans 15 residues. The CDR3 nucleotides read TGTGCCAGCAGCCCCCGAAGCGGGGTAAACTACGAGCAGTACTTC. Translation gives CASSPRSGVNYEQYF.

V is TRBV9 and J is TRBJ2-2; D gene unclear. V shed 3 bases and J shed 3 bases, with 9 bases lying between them. The CDR3 totals 14 residues. Germline values: CDR1 SGDLS, CDR2 YYNGEE. The CDR3 DNA is TGTGCCAGCAGCGGGTTCAGCCACACCGGGGAGCTGTTTTTT. The encoded protein is CASSGFSHTGELFF.

The chain carries TRBV28 and TRBJ1-5, with D possibly TRBD1 on 5 matching bases. Trimming took 4 bases from V and 4 from J, leaving 20 bases between them. The CDR3 covers 17 residues. Germline V gene data show CDR1 as MDHEN and CDR2 as SYDVKM. The CDR3 loop reads CASSSLWPRRANQPQHF. The DNA for the CDR3 is TGTGCCAGCAGTTCATTGTGGCCGCGCAGGGCTAATCAGCCCCAGCATTTT. The full variable domain, completed using reference TRBV28 and TRBJ1-5, is DVKVTQSSRYLVKRTGEKVFLECVQDMDHENMFWYRQDPGLGLRLIYFSYDVKMKEKGDIPEGYSVSREKKERFSLILESASTNQTSMYLCASSSLWPRRANQPQHFGDGTRLSIL.

The chain couples TRBV6-1 to TRBJ1-1; 7 nucleotides agree with TRBD1. Germline V gene lookup returns CDR1 MNHNS and CDR2 SASEGT. The V gene end was trimmed by 6 bases and the J gene end by 3 bases; junction bases not matched to a gene: 7. There are 14 residues in the CDR3. This chain's CDR3 is CASRGAGGYTEAFF. The CDR3 DNA is TGTGCCAGCAGGGGGGCAGGGGGATACACTGAAGCTTTCTTT.

This clone was counted once. This chain's CDR3 is CASTTFGRQGGNGYTF. Written as DNA, the CDR3 is TGCGCCAGCACCACCTTCGGGCGACAGGGAGGGAATGGCTACACCTTC. The genes are TRBV4-1 and TRBJ1-2; 7 bases fit TRBD1. Germline CDR1 MGHRA, CDR2 YSYEKL. The CDR3 has 16 residues. V shed 7 bases and J 6 bases; nucleotides not matched to a gene: 17.

This clone was recorded a few times. The V gene is TRBV29-1, the J gene TRBJ1-1; D call uncertain. The ends were cut back, 3 bases at V and 4 bases at J, with 12 bases in the middle. Germline values: CDR1 SQVTM, CDR2 ANQGSEA. This CDR3 comprises 13 residues. The CDR3 region is CSVDRASSTEAFF. The CDR3 bases are TGCAGCGTTGATCGTGCATCCTCCACTGAAGCTTTCTTT.

The chain has TRBV6-1 and TRBJ2-5, with D possibly matching TRBD1 (6 bases). The ends were cut back, 5 bases at V and 5 bases at J, with 12 bases in the middle. The CDR3 is 13 residues long. CDR1 and CDR2 from the germline V gene are MNHNS and SASEGT. The CDR3 is CASSSQGAETQYF. Written as DNA, the CDR3 is TGTGCCAGCAGTTCACAGGGCGCGGAGACCCAGTACTTC.

V gene TRBV5-4 combines with J gene TRBJ2-2; TRBD1 might be the D (5 bases). V was pared by 4 bases and J by 5 bases, with 9 bases between. Germline V CDR1 and CDR2: SGHNT, YYREEE (reference sequence). The CDR3 contains 13 residues. This CDR3 reads CASSRDSTGELFF. CDR3 DNA sequence: TGTGCCAGCAGCCGAGACAGTACCGGGGAGCTGTTTTTT.

This clone appeared a few times. V gene TRBV6-5 combines with J gene TRBJ1-3; D is unresolved. Germline V gene sequence: CDR1 MNHEY, CDR2 SVGAGI. The CDR3 loop spans 13 amino acids. Trimming cost V 0 bases and J 4 bases, with 4 bases left between them. This CDR3 reads CASSYSGGNTIYF. In DNA form, the CDR3 reads TGTGCCAGCAGTTACTCGGGCGGAAACACCATATATTTT.

The chain links TRBV2 to TRBJ2-3; D is unresolved. Per germline, CDR1 SNHLY and CDR2 FYNNEI. The germline V and J ends were trimmed by 5 bases and 1 base, with 13 bases remaining between them. CDR3 length: 15 residues. DNA of the CDR3: TGTGCCAGCAGTAGGGTCGAGCGTCGCACAGATACGCAGTATTTT. This encodes CASSRVERRTDTQYF.

V is TRBV19 and J is TRBJ2-7; 9 bases align to TRBD1. V gave up 6 bases and J gave up 5 bases; unmatched junction bases: 8. CDR1 and CDR2 from the germline V gene are LNHDA and SQIVND (reference sequence). CDR3 length equals 14 residues. Here the CDR3 DNA reads TGTGCCAGTAGCCCGGGGGACAGGGTCAACGAGCAGTACTTC. This codes for CASSPGDRVNEQYF.

To note about this clone: The same CDR3 also results from other DNA sequences found in this sample. The genes are TRBV6-1 and TRBJ1-4; D is unclear. The CDR3 is 14 residues long. The V end was cut by 6 bases, the J end by 7 bases, with 15 bases between. Germline V gene sequence: CDR1 MNHNS, CDR2 SASEGT. This CDR3 is CASSPDPEGEKLFF. The CDR3 nucleotides are TGTGCCAGCAGCCCAGATCCGGAAGGTGAAAAACTGTTTTTT.

The chain has TRBV10-2 and TRBJ2-6; D uncertain. Germline V gives CDR1 WSHSY, CDR2 SAAADI. V was trimmed by 10 bases and J by 0 bases, leaving 7 bases between them. CDR3 length equals 13 residues. This chain's CDR3 is CATSFSGANVLTF. The CDR3, as DNA: TGCGCCACCTCTTTCTCTGGGGCCAACGTCCTGACTTTC.

CDR3 nucleotide sequence: TGTGCCAGCAGCCAAGATTTGAAGGGCTATGGCTACACCTTC. It translates to CASSQDLKGYGYTF. The V call is TRBV4-2, the J call TRBJ1-2; D is unresolved. Germline V gene data show CDR1 as LGHNA and CDR2 as YNFKEQ. This CDR3 comprises 14 residues. Trimming cost V 0 bases and J 4 bases, with 9 bases left between them.